Listed here are 19 T cell receptor beta chains from one sample, sequenced in a study of OX40 agonist ivuxolimab in advanced cancers. Assay used: immunoSEQ multiplex PCR; TCRdb lists only in-frame clones, some missing. Of more than 55,000 clones in the sample, under 85% were seen once. Sample: CD4+ or CD8+ T cells sorted from blood, taken in a trial of the OX40 agonist ivuxolimab. The source is an adult with an advanced solid tumor such as melanoma, head and neck, liver or kidney cancer.

V gene TRBV7-9 combines with J gene TRBJ2-1; 9 nucleotides align to TRBD1. V shed 5 bases, J shed 3 bases, and the junction held 5 bases outside the gene matches. The CDR3 is 15 residues long. The germline CDR1 and CDR2 sequences are SEHNR and FQNEAQ (reference sequence). CDR3 coding DNA: TGTGCCAGCAGCCAAGACAGGGGGGGCTACAATGAGCAGTTCTTC. Protein: CASSQDRGGYNEQFF.

This clone has a handful of counts. This chain links TRBV2 with TRBJ1-2; 8 nucleotides align to TRBD1. The CDR3 has 14 residues. Germline CDR1 is SNHLY and CDR2 is FYNNEI. J lost 6 bases, V lost 6 bases, and 9 bases had no gene match. CDR3 in amino acids: CASRHYDRGNGYTF. CDR3 nucleotides: TGTGCCAGCAGACACTACGACAGGGGTAATGGCTACACCTTC.

The chain employs TRBV9 and TRBJ2-1; maybe TRBD2 (6 bases). V was cut by 0 bases and J by 9 bases, with 16 bases left in between. CDR3 length: 15 amino acids. Germline assignment: CDR1 SGDLS and CDR2 YYNGEE. CDR3 DNA: TGTGCCAGCAGCGTAGTAGGGTCCTACGGGGGTGAGCAGTTCTTC. This encodes CASSVVGSYGGEQFF.

This clone was picked up a small number of times. This chain connects TRBV28 to TRBJ1-5, with a possible D match to TRBD1 (5 bases). Germline CDR1 reads MDHEN; CDR2 reads SYDVKM. V lost 6 bases and J lost 7, with 22 bases in between. The CDR3 sequence is 16 residues long. CDR3 sequence: CASSQNAPGVEQPQHF. In DNA, the CDR3 is TGTGCCAGCAGCCAAAACGCCCCGGGGGTGGAACAGCCCCAGCATTTT.

This clone appeared a single time. The genes are TRBV6-5 and TRBJ2-5; D might be TRBD1 (6 bases). The DNA end is more similar to TRBJ2-7, so the J call may be wrong. Germline-derived CDR1 and CDR2 are MNHEY and SVGAGI. This CDR3 has 14 residues. CDR3 sequence reads: CASRRGTRPYEQYF. The DNA of the CDR3 is TGTGCCAGCAGGAGGGGGACAAGACCGTACGAGCAGTACTTC.

The rearrangement joins TRBV29-1 to TRBJ1-1, with D unclear. V lost 3 bases to trimming and J lost 0 bases, with 8 bases between them. The CDR3 has 13 amino acids. CDR1 SQVTM and CDR2 ANQGSEA come from the germline V gene. The CDR3, as DNA: TGCAGCGTTGACCAACGGTTGAACACTGAAGCTTTCTTT. This encodes CSVDQRLNTEAFF.

The rearrangement links TRBV27 to TRBJ2-5; D uncertain. The CDR3 runs to 12 residues. The germline CDR1 and CDR2 sequences are MNHEY and SMNVEV (reference sequence). V was shortened by 6 bases and J by 1 base, with 6 bases between the two germline ends. CDR3 region: CASRPIQETQYF. CDR3 bases: TGTGCCAGCAGACCAATCCAAGAGACCCAGTACTTC.

The chain joins TRBV6-1 to TRBJ1-4, with D tentatively TRBD1 (5 bases). From germline, CDR1 is MNHNS and CDR2 SASEGT. With 2 bases removed from V and 4 bases from J, the gap between germline ends came to 17 bases. The CDR3 runs to 17 residues. The CDR3 DNA sequence: TGTGCCAGCAGTGAACAGGGACTTTCCTCGGGTAATGAAAAACTGTTTTTT. It is translated as CASSEQGLSSGNEKLFF.

The chain combines TRBV2 with TRBJ2-5, with 9 bases lining up with TRBD2. TRBJ2-7 explains the end of the DNA better; the J call may be wrong. The CDR3 length is 15 residues. Germline loops: CDR1 SNHLY, CDR2 FYNNEI. The CDR3 reads CASSEAGGSSYEQYF. In DNA, the CDR3 is TGTGCCAGCAGTGAGGCGGGGGGGTCCTCATACGAGCAGTACTTC.

This chain connects TRBV27 to TRBJ2-1; 11 bases agree with TRBD2. The CDR3 consists of 13 residues. With V trimmed by 5 bases and J by 12 bases, 6 bases remained unmatched. Germline V gene lookup returns CDR1 MNHEY and CDR2 SMNVEV (reference sequence). This CDR3 reads CASSLAGGGGQFF. The CDR3 DNA sequence: TGTGCCAGCAGTCTAGCGGGAGGCGGTGGGCAGTTCTTC.

This chain connects TRBV2 to TRBJ2-3; 7 bases match TRBD1. This CDR3 is 15 amino acids long. V gave up 4 bases and J gave up 0 bases; unmatched junction bases: 4. Per the germline V gene, CDR1 is SNHLY and CDR2 is FYNNEI. In DNA form, the CDR3 reads TGTGCCAGCAGTGTTAGGGGGCAAAGCACAGATACGCAGTATTTT. It codes for CASSVRGQSTDTQYF.

Comment on this clone: Relative to the germline gene, one junction end is altered; a read error may explain this. The chain is built from TRBV9 and TRBJ2-5; D is undetermined. Germline loops: CDR1 SGDLS, CDR2 YYNGEE. This CDR3 region has 13 residues. The CDR3, as DNA: TGTGCCAGCAGCGTAGAGGGTCAAGGGACCCAGTACTTC. Translating gives CASSVEGQGTQYF.

A remark on this clone: At one end the junction does not follow the germline gene, possibly because of a read error. The chain links TRBV25-1 to TRBJ2-1, with 13 positions matching TRBD2. The V gene's germline CDR1 is MGHDK and CDR2 SYGVNS. The CDR3 spans 14 residues. CDR3 bases: TGTGCCAGCAGTGCCCGGACTAGCGGGGGCGCCCAGCTCTTC. As protein: CASSARTSGGAQLF.

The chain employs TRBV6-1 and TRBJ1-5; no clear D gene. Per the germline V gene, CDR1 is MNHNS and CDR2 is SASEGT. Trimming cost V 3 bases and J 6 bases, with 6 bases left between them. The length of the CDR3 is 12 residues. The CDR3 DNA follows: TGTGCCAGCAGTGATTCTCTTCAGCCCCAGCATTTT. It encodes CASSDSLQPQHF.

This chain uses TRBV10-3 with TRBJ1-5; 9 nucleotides line up with TRBD1. The CDR3 has 19 amino acids. Germline V gene lookup returns CDR1 ENHRY and CDR2 SYGVKD. V lost 4 bases to trimming and J lost 1 base; unmatched junction nucleotides: 14. In DNA form, the CDR3 reads TGTGCCATCAGTGGGGACAGGGAAGGAGGTTCAGGGAGCAATCAGCCCCAGCATTTT. Translation gives CAISGDREGGSGSNQPQHF.

The chain employs TRBV7-2 and TRBJ2-3; 9 nucleotides align to TRBD2. The CDR3 runs to 17 residues. The trim removed 3 bases at V and 2 bases at J, leaving 9 bases unmatched. The germline gives CDR1 SGHTA, CDR2 FQGNSA. CDR3 DNA: TGTGCCAGCAGCTTGGGGGCGGGAGGGCCGATCACAGATACGCAGTATTTT. Its translation is CASSLGAGGPITDTQYF.

The rearrangement links TRBV7-2 to TRBJ1-1; possibly TRBD1 for D (5 bases). The CDR3 loop spans 14 amino acids. Germline V gene sequence: CDR1 SGHTA, CDR2 FQGNSA. The ends were cut back, 1 base at V and 4 bases at J, with 10 bases in the middle. The CDR3 is CASSLGGEVTEAFF. The CDR3 DNA reads TGTGCCAGCAGCTTAGGGGGCGAAGTCACTGAAGCTTTCTTT. The full variable domain, in which reference TRBV7-2 and TRBJ1-1 provide the parts outside the CDR3, is GAGVSQSPSNKVTEKGKDVELRCDPISGHTALYWYRQSLGQGLEFLIYFQGNSAPDKSGLPSDRFSAERTGGSVSTLTIQRTQQEDSAVYLCASSLGGEVTEAFFGQGTRLTVV.

The rearrangement uses TRBV5-1 and TRBJ1-6; D is unresolved. Trimming cost V 0 bases and J 9 bases, with 7 bases left between them. This CDR3 is built from 13 residues. Germline loops: CDR1 SGHRS, CDR2 YFSETQ. CDR3 sequence: CASSLDSSSPLHF. The CDR3 DNA sequence: TGCGCCAGCAGCTTGGATTCCAGTTCACCCCTCCACTTT.

The J gene is TRBJ2-1, the V gene TRBV11-2, with D possibly called TRBD1 or TRBD2 (5 bases each). V gave up 3 bases and J gave up 7 bases, with 16 bases separating them. CDR3 length: 15 residues. Germline loops: CDR1 SGHAT, CDR2 FQNNGV. For the CDR3, the DNA is TGTGCCAGCAGCTTCTCCGGGACCGGATGGAATGAGCAGTTCTTC. Its translation: CASSFSGTGWNEQFF.